This paragraph covers one T cell receptor beta chain sequence. V shed 2 bases and J 2 bases; nucleotides not matched to a gene: 5. The CDR3 runs to 15 residues. Germline V gene lookup returns CDR1 MNHEY and CDR2 SVGAGI. The data were taken from a study of T cell changes during pregnancy in multiple sclerosis. Here immunoSEQ multiplex PCR was the method, and the copy in TCRdb shows in-frame clones only, minus some. The sample carries roughly 40,000 clones, approximately 90% recorded once. This sequence joins TRBV6-5 and TRBJ2-7, with TRBD2 matching 8 bases. This sequence originates from a female donor in good health, enrolled as a control in a pregnancy study. Sample: CD4+ T cells from peripheral blood mononuclear cells, taken in the first trimester of pregnancy. CDR3 nucleotides: TGTGCCAGCAGTTACACGGGACTAGGTCCCTACGAGCAGTACTTC. It specifies CASSYTGLGPYEQYF.